One and the same sample provided the 15 T cell receptor beta chains below, sequenced in a study of blood T cell repertoires in COVID-19. The table came from immunoSEQ multiplex PCR; TCRdb's copy has only in-frame clones and leaves some out. The repertoire consists of about 360,000 clones, with about four fifths occurring once and the leading ten covering 1.1%. Specimen: peripheral blood. The receptors stem from a human donor with acute or convalescent COVID-19. The donor label of this sample is uncertain.

The sample holds one count of this clone. The chain carries TRBV5-1 and TRBJ1-2; D remains ambiguous. From germline, CDR1 is SGHRS and CDR2 YFSETQ. CDR3 length: 15 amino acids. The V gene lost 1 base and the J gene lost 6 bases, with 16 bases spanning the gap. This chain's CDR3 is CASSLSTDFRNGYTF. In nucleotides, the CDR3 is TGCGCCAGCAGCTTGAGCACGGACTTTAGAAATGGCTACACCTTC.

The V call is TRBV6-2 or TRBV6-3, the J call TRBJ2-2; TRBD2 aligns across 12 bases. Trimming at V came to 6 bases and at J to 5 bases, leaving 1 base not matched to a gene. Per germline, CDR1 MNHEY and CDR2 SVGEGT. This CDR3 is 14 amino acids long. The CDR3 region is CASSLAGGTGELFF. The CDR3 DNA reads as TGTGCCAGCAGCCTAGCGGGGGGGACCGGGGAGCTGTTTTTT.

The gene calls are TRBV5-1 and TRBJ1-2, with D maybe TRBD1 (6 bases). From germline, CDR1 is SGHRS and CDR2 YFSETQ. The V end lost 4 bases, the J end lost 8 bases, and 15 bases lay between the germline ends. The CDR3 runs to 13 residues. DNA for the CDR3: TGCGCCAGCAGCCTATTACAGGGCAGCGGCTACACCTTC. It yields the protein CASSLLQGSGYTF.

The chain couples TRBV10-3 to TRBJ1-4; D is perhaps TRBD1 (5 bases). V lost 2 bases and J lost 4, with 8 bases in between. Per germline, CDR1 ENHRY and CDR2 SYGVKD. The CDR3 consists of 14 residues. CDR3 amino acids: CAISEGAGNEKLFF. The CDR3 bases are TGTGCCATCAGTGAGGGGGCTGGTAATGAAAAACTGTTTTTT.

Comments on this clone: This sample also contains other DNA sequences that code for the same CDR3. The chain recombines TRBV2 with TRBJ1-1; no reliable D call. The germline V and J ends were trimmed by 8 bases and 2 bases, with 12 bases remaining between them. The CDR3 has 13 residues. CDR1 SNHLY and CDR2 FYNNEI come from the germline V gene. CDR3 loop: CASGMGRNTEAFF. In DNA form, the CDR3 reads TGTGCCAGCGGAATGGGCCGCAACACTGAAGCTTTCTTT.

The CDR3 DNA reads as TGTGCCTGGAGCAAGACACAGGGGAATGGCTACACCTTC. The encoded protein is CAWSKTQGNGYTF. V and J are TRBV30 and TRBJ1-2; 7 bases map to TRBD1. Germline V gene sequence: CDR1 GTSNPN, CDR2 SVGIG (reference sequence). CDR3 length: 13 amino acids. Trimming removed 3 bases from V and 6 bases from J; junction bases left unmatched: 7.

The rearrangement uses TRBV10-2 and TRBJ1-5; D is uncertain. Trimming took 2 bases from V and 0 from J, leaving 5 bases between them. The CDR3 spans 14 residues. In germline, CDR1 is WSHSY, CDR2 SAAADI. The CDR3 sequence is CASSENFSNQPQHF. In DNA form, the CDR3 reads TGCGCCAGCAGTGAGAACTTTAGCAATCAGCCCCAGCATTTT.

CDR3 residues: CAGNRDRGNTEAFF. DNA for the CDR3: TGTGCCGGGAACCGGGACAGGGGGAACACTGAAGCTTTCTTT. This rearrangement joins TRBV30 to TRBJ1-1, with TRBD1 matching over 10 bases. V shed 8 bases and J 1 base; nucleotides not matched to a gene: 7. The CDR3 length is 14 residues. From germline, CDR1 is GTSNPN and CDR2 SVGIG (reference sequence).

The chain links TRBV18 to TRBJ2-7; 7 bases agree with TRBD2. CDR3 length: 13 amino acids. J was trimmed by 7 bases and V by 3 bases; bases with no gene match: 6. The germline gives CDR1 KGHSH, CDR2 LQKENI. Written as DNA, the CDR3 is TGTGCCAGCTCACCCCAGACTAGCTCGGAGCAGTACTTC. Amino acids: CASSPQTSSEQYF.

This chain uses TRBV3-1 (or the pseudogene TRBV3-2) with TRBJ1-6; unclear D gene. Germline CDR1 LGHDT, CDR2 YNNKEL (reference sequence). V lost 8 bases, J lost 3 bases, and 11 bases lay in between. The CDR3 is 14 residues long. The CDR3 DNA sequence: TGTGCCAGCGGGTTGACACACTATAATTCACCCCTCCACTTT. Encoded protein: CASGLTHYNSPLHF.

This clone came up once. The V and J genes are TRBV4-1 and TRBJ2-6; D is ambiguous. From germline, CDR1 is MGHRA and CDR2 YSYEKL. Trimming pared 0 bases from V and 0 bases from J, leaving 9 bases between. The CDR3 is 17 amino acids. For the CDR3, the DNA is TGCGCCAGCAGCCAAGACTGGCACAGCTCTGGGGCCAACGTCCTGACTTTC. Amino acid sequence: CASSQDWHSSGANVLTF.

This sequence joins TRBV7-6 and TRBJ2-5, with 10 bases matching TRBD2. CDR3 size: 19 residues. Looked up from germline, CDR1 is SGHVS and CDR2 is FNYEAQ. V lost 7 bases to trimming and J lost 5 bases; unmatched junction nucleotides: 22. The CDR3 coding sequence is TGTGCCAGCACCCTGCGATTAGGAGGGGCTAGCGGGAGAGGCGAGACCCAGTACTTC. Its protein product is CASTLRLGGASGRGETQYF.

In this sample, this clone turned up once. The V call is TRBV5-1, the J call TRBJ1-1; D is possibly TRBD1 (5 bases). Germline V gene lookup returns CDR1 SGHRS and CDR2 YFSETQ. The CDR3 contains 16 residues. V lost 5 bases and J 4 bases, leaving 21 bases between the germline ends. CDR3 nucleotide sequence: TGCGCCAGCAGTGGGGGGACCGGGTTAAGGGGCACTGAAGCTTTCTTT. Its translation: CASSGGTGLRGTEAFF.

The V gene is TRBV19, the J gene TRBJ2-7, with D unclear. This CDR3 has 16 residues. Trimming removed 5 bases from V and 2 bases from J, with 19 bases in between. Looked up from germline, CDR1 is LNHDA and CDR2 is SQIVND (reference sequence). The CDR3 coding sequence is TGTGCCAGTAGTTCCTTCGGTGGTAGCATGACCTACGAGCAGTACTTC. It specifies CASSSFGGSMTYEQYF.

J is TRBJ1-4 and V is TRBV28; maybe TRBD1 (5 bases). The CDR3 covers 14 residues. From germline, CDR1 is MDHEN and CDR2 SYDVKM. V was shortened by 3 bases and J by 7 bases, with 12 bases between the two germline ends. The CDR3 protein is CASSLGGVVEKLFF. CDR3 nucleotides: TGTGCCAGCAGTTTGGGAGGGGTAGTTGAAAAACTGTTTTTT.